A single sample gave rise to the 8 T cell receptor beta chains below, sequenced in a study of response to subunit inactivated influenza vaccine. TCRdb used MiXCR to reprocess the RT-PCR reads, holding one entry per CDR3 protein. Of about 780,000 distinct CDR3 sequences listed, approximately 17% are singletons. The sample consisted of PBMCs from blood, taken about 5 days after vaccination. These receptor sequences come from a man aged 45-65 years who received an inactivated influenza vaccine.

The chain couples TRBV20-1 to TRBJ2-5; possible D gene TRBD1, 5 bases. This CDR3 contains 14 residues. The germline V gene has CDR1 DFQATT and CDR2 SNEGSKA (reference sequence). Trimming removed 6 bases at V and 0 bases at J, with 14 bases between. CDR3 bases: TGCAGTGCCACCCAAGCAGGGTACCAAGAGACCCAGTACTTC. This codes for CSATQAGYQETQYF.

This clonotype appeared a few times. J is TRBJ2-3 and V is TRBV12-3 or TRBV12-4; D is uncertain. V lost 5 bases and J 7 bases, leaving 10 bases between the germline ends. The CDR3 runs to 12 residues. CDR3: CASSPTVYTQYF. The CDR3 region has the DNA TGTGCCAGCAGTCCGACCGTATATACGCAGTATTTT.

This clonotype has only a few counts. This rearrangement joins TRBV5-1 to TRBJ2-1; 8 bases are a match to TRBD1. CDR1 is SGHRS and CDR2 is YFSETQ in the germline V gene. The V gene end was trimmed by 5 bases and the J gene end by 3 bases; junction bases not matched to a gene: 13. CDR3 length: 17 amino acids. CDR3 sequence: CASSYDLGQGFYNEQFF. CDR3 DNA: TGCGCCAGCAGTTACGACCTAGGACAGGGATTCTACAATGAGCAGTTCTTC.

There are many counts of this clonotype. The chain is built from TRBV12-3 or TRBV12-4 and TRBJ1-1, with D hard to call. V was cut by 2 bases and J by 4 bases, with 17 bases left in between. CDR3 length: 16 amino acids. The CDR3 spells CASSLTRRAYTTEAFF. The CDR3 nucleotides read TGTGCCAGCAGTTTAACTCGGCGAGCTTATACCACTGAAGCTTTCTTT.

This clonotype has a count of ten or more. The chain carries TRBV5-1 and TRBJ2-2; 7 bases fit TRBD1. Unmatched junction bases numbered 10, after V lost 3 bases and J lost 8 bases. CDR3 length equals 15 residues. Per the germline V gene, CDR1 is SGHRS and CDR2 is YFSETQ. The CDR3 coding sequence is TGCGCCAGCAGCTCTTCCGGGACAGCGAAAGGGGAGCTGTTTTTT. This sequence encodes CASSSSGTAKGELFF. The full variable domain, its missing parts supplied by reference TRBV5-1 and TRBJ2-2, is KAGVTQTPRYLIKTRGQQVTLSCSPISGHRSVSWYQQTPGQGLQFLFEYFSETQRNKGNFPGRFSGRQFSNSRSEMNVSTLELGDSALYLCASSSSGTAKGELFFGEGSRLTVL.

The gene calls are TRBV5-8 and TRBJ2-1; 10 nucleotides align to TRBD1. CDR3 length: 15 residues. After removal of 4 bases from V and 8 bases from J, the junction contained 9 bases not matched to a gene. Germline loops: CDR1 SGHTS, CDR2 YDEGEE. CDR3 region: CASSTTGTGVHEQFF. CDR3 bases: TGTGCCAGCAGCACCACCGGGACAGGGGTTCATGAGCAGTTCTTC.

The chain recombines TRBV20-1 with TRBJ2-1; 7 positions agree with TRBD2. The CDR3 has 15 amino acids. Trimming cost V 2 bases and J 5 bases; bases outside gene matches: 9. CDR1 and CDR2 (germline): DFQATT, SNEGSKA (reference sequence). The CDR3 is CSARIPGLLNNEQFF. The CDR3 DNA reads as TGCAGTGCTAGAATCCCGGGACTACTCAACAATGAGCAGTTCTTC.

This clonotype was counted between two and nine times. V and J are TRBV3-1 and TRBJ2-3; D is possibly TRBD1 (6 bases). CDR3 length: 14 amino acids. Germline CDR1 is LGHDT and CDR2 is YNNKEL (reference sequence). Trimming left V 3 bases short and J 4 bases short, with 11 bases between. In DNA form, the CDR3 reads TGTGCCAGCAGCCAGCTGGGGGCCCCAGATACGCAGTATTTT. Its protein is CASSQLGAPDTQYF.